This T cell receptor beta chain was recorded in a study of graft-versus-host responses after intestinal transplantation. Concerning this clone: Its antigen is still unknown.

The method was immunoSEQ multiplex PCR; TCRdb's version includes in-frame clones alone and lacks a portion of them. The sample contains around 78,000 clones, roughly 91% of which appear only once. The CDR3 has 16 residues. The germline gives CDR1 KGHSH, CDR2 LQKENI. Trimming stripped 1 base from V and 0 bases from J, with 11 bases between. The source was unstimulated CD8+ T cells sorted from spleen or lymph node cells, collected before transplant. This chain uses TRBV18 with TRBJ2-3; the D is unclear. This receptor was taken from a human donor who was the organ donor for an intestinal transplant. The CDR3 DNA sequence: TGTGCCAGCTCACCACGGGGATCCTCTAGCACAGATACGCAGTATTTT. Residues: CASSPRGSSSTDTQYF. The full variable domain, rest sourced from reference TRBV18 and TRBJ2-3, is NAGVMQNPRHLVRRRGQEARLRCSPMKGHSHVYWYRQLPEEGLKFMVYLQKENIIDESGMPKERFSAEFPKEGPSILRIQQVVRGDSAAYFCASSPRGSSSTDTQYFGPGTRLTVL.